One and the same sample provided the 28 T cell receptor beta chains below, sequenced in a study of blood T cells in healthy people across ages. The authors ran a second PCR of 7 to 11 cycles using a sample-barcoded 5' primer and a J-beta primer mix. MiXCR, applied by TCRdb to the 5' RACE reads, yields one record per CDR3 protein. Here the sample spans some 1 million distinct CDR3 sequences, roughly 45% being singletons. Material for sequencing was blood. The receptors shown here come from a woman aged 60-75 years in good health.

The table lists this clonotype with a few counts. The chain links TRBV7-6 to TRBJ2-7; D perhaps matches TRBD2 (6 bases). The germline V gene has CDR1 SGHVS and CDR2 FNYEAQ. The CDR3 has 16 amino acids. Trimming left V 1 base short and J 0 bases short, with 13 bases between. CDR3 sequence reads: CASSLERDGSSYEQYF. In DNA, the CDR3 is TGTGCCAGCAGCTTAGAACGGGACGGGAGCTCCTACGAGCAGTACTTC.

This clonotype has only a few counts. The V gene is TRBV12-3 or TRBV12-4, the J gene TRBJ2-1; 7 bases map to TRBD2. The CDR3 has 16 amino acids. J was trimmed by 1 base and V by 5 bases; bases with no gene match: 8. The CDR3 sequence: CASSAGRGLSYNEQFF. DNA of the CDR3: TGTGCCAGCAGTGCAGGGAGGGGTCTATCCTACAATGAGCAGTTCTTC.

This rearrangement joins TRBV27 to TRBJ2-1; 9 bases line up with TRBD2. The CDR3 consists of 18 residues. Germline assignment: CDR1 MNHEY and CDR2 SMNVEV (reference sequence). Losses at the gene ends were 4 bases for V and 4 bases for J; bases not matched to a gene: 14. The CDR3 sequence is CASSWAVPGREGYNEQFF. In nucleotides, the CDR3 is TGTGCCAGCAGTTGGGCTGTACCTGGGCGGGAGGGATACAATGAGCAGTTCTTC.

Written as DNA, the CDR3 is TGCAGCGTTGTAGGTGGCAGGGAAGACCCCTACAATGAGCAGTACTTC. This gives the protein CSVVGGREDPYNEQYF. V usage is TRBV29-1 and J usage is TRBJ2-1; tentatively, D is TRBD1 (5 bases). The J call may be incorrect, as the DNA end agrees better with TRBJ2-7. Germline loops: CDR1 SQVTM, CDR2 ANQGSEA. This CDR3 has 16 amino acids.

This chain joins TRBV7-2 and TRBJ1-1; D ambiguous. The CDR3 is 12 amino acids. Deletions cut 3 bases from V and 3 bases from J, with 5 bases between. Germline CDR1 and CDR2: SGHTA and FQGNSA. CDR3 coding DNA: TGTGCCAGCAGCTTCAGGTACACTGAAGCTTTCTTT. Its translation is CASSFRYTEAFF.

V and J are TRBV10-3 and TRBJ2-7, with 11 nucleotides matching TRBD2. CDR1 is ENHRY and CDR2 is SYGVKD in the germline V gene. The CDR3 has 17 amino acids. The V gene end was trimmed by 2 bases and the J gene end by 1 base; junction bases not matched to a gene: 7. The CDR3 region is CAISETSGGRPSYEQYF. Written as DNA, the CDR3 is TGTGCCATCAGTGAGACTAGCGGGGGAAGGCCATCCTACGAGCAGTACTTC.

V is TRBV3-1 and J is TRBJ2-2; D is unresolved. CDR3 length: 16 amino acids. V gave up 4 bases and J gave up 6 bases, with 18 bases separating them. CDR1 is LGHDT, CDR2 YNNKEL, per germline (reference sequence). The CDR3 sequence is CASSPPRGVGAGELFF. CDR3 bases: TGTGCCAGCAGCCCTCCTCGTGGGGTAGGCGCCGGGGAGCTGTTTTTT.

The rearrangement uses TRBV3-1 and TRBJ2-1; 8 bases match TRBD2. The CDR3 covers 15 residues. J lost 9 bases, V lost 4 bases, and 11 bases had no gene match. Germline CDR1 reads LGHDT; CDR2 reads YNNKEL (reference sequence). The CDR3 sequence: CASSPPGTSISEQFF. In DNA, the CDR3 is TGTGCCAGCAGCCCACCCGGGACTAGTATTAGTGAGCAGTTCTTC.

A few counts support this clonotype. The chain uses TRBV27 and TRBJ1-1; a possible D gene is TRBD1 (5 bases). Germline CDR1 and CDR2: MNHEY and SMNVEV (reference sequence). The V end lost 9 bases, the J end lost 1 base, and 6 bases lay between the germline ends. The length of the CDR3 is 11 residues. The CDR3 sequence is CASQGNTEAFF. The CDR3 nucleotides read TGTGCCAGTCAGGGGAACACTGAAGCTTTCTTT.

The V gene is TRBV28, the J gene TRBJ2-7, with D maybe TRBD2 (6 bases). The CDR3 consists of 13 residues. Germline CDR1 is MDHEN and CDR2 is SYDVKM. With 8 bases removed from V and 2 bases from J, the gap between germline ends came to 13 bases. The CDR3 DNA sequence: TGTGCCAGCCTTCTAGGAGGGGCCTACGAGCAGTACTTC. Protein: CASLLGGAYEQYF.

CDR3 DNA: TGTGCCACCGACCGAAACCGACAGGGGACCGGGGAGCTGTTTTTT. This sequence encodes CATDRNRQGTGELFF. The genes are TRBV24-1 and TRBJ2-2; 8 nucleotides agree with TRBD1. V was clipped by 9 bases and J by 5 bases; unmatched bases: 10. Looked up from germline, CDR1 is KGHDR and CDR2 is SFDVKD. The CDR3 is made up of 15 amino acids.

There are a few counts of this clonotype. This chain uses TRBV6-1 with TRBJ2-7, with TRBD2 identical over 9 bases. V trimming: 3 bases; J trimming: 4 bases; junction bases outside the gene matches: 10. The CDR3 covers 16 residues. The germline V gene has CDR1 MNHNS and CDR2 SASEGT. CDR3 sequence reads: CASSDFGIAGEYEQYF. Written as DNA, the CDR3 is TGTGCCAGCAGTGACTTTGGGATAGCGGGAGAATACGAGCAGTACTTC.

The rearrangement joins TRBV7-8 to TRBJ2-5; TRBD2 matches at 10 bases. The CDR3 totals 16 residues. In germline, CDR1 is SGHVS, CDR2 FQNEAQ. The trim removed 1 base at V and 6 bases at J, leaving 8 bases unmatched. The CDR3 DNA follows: TGTGCCAGCAGCTTAGGGCCTAGCGGGAGTCGGAAGACCCAGTACTTC. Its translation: CASSLGPSGSRKTQYF.

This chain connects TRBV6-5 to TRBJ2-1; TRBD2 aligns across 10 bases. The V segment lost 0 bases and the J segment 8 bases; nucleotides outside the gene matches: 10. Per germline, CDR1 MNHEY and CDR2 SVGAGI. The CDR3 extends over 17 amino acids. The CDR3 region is CASSYSNPSGSTDEQFF. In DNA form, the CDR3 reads TGTGCCAGCAGTTACTCGAACCCTAGCGGGAGTACGGATGAGCAGTTCTTC.

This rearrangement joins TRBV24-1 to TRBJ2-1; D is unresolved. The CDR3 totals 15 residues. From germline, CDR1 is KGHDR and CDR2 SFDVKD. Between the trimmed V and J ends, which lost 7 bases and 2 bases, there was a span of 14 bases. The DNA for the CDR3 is TGTGCCACCAGCTCCGGCCGAGCTCCCTACAATGAGCAGTTCTTC. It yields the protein CATSSGRAPYNEQFF.

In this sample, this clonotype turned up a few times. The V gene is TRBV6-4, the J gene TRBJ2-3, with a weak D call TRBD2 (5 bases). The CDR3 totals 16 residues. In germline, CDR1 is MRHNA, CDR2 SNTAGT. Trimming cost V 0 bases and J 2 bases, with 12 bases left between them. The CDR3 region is CASSDSSGFLTDTQYF. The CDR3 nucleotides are TGTGCCAGCAGTGACTCGAGCGGTTTCCTCACAGATACGCAGTATTTT.

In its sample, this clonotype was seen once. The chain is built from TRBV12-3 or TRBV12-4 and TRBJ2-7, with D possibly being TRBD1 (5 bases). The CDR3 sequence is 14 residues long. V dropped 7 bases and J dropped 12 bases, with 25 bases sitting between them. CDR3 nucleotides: TGTGCCAGCACTCAATCTGTAGGGGCAGAGACCCTGTACTTC. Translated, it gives CASTQSVGAETLYF.

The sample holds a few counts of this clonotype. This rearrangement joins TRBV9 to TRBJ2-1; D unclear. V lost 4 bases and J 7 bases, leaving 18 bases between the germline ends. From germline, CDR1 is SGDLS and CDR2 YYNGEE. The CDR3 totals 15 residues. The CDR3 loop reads CASSQTPLVGNEQFF. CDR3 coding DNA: TGTGCCAGCAGCCAGACTCCTCTAGTCGGGAATGAGCAGTTCTTC.

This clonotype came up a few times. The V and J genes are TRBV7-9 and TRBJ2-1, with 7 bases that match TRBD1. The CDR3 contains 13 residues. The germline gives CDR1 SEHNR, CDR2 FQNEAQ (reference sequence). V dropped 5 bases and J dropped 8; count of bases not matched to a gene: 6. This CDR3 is CASSPGTAYEQFF. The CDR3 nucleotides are TGTGCCAGCAGCCCAGGGACAGCCTATGAGCAGTTCTTC.

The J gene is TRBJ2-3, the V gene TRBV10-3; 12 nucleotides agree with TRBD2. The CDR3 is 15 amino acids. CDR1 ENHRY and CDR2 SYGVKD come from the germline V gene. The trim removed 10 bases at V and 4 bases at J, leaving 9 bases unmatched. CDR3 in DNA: TGTGCCACCACTGGGACTAGCGGGTCCGCAGATACGCAGTATTTT. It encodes CATTGTSGSADTQYF.

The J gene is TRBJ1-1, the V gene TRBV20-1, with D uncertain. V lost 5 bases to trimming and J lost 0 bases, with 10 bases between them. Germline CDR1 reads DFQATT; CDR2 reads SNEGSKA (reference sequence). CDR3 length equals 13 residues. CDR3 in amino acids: CSAQIGVNTEAFF. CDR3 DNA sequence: TGCAGTGCTCAAATCGGGGTGAACACTGAAGCTTTCTTT.

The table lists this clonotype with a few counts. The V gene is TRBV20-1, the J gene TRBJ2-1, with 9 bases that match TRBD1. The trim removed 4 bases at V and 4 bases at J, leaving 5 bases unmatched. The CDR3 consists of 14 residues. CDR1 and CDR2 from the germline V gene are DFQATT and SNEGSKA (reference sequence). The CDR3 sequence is CSATGTGTYNEQFF. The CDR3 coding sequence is TGCAGTGCTACCGGGACAGGGACTTACAATGAGCAGTTCTTC.

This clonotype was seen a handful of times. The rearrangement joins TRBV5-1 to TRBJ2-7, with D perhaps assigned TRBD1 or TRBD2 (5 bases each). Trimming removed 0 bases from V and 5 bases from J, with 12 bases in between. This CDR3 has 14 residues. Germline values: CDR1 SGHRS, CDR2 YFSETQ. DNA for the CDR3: TGCGCCAGCAGCTTGGGGGCGCCGGGACACGAGCAGTACTTC. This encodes CASSLGAPGHEQYF.

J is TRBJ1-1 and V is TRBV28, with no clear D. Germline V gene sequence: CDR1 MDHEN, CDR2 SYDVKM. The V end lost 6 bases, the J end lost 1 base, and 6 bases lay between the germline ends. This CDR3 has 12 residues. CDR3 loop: CASSIPNTEAFF. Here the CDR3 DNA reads TGTGCCAGCAGCATTCCGAACACTGAAGCTTTCTTT. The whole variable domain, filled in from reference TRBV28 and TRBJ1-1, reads DVKVTQSSRYLVKRTGEKVFLECVQDMDHENMFWYRQDPGLGLRLIYFSYDVKMKEKGDIPEGYSVSREKKERFSLILESASTNQTSMYLCASSIPNTEAFFGQGTRLTVV.

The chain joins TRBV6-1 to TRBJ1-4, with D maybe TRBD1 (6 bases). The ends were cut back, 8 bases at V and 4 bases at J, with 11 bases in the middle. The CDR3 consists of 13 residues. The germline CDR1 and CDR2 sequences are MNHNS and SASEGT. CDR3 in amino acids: CASGGHLNEKLFF. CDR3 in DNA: TGTGCCAGCGGGGGACACCTTAATGAAAAACTGTTTTTT.

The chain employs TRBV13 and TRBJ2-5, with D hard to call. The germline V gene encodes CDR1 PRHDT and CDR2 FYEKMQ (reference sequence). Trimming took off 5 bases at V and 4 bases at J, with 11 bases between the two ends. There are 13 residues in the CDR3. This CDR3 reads CASSPPRRETQYF. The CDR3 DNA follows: TGTGCCAGCAGCCCCCCCAGGAGAGAGACCCAGTACTTC.

This CDR3 is CAIRETSGALSTDTQYF. In DNA form, the CDR3 reads TGTGCCATCAGGGAGACTAGCGGGGCCCTAAGCACAGATACGCAGTATTTT. This chain connects TRBV10-3 to TRBJ2-3; 11 positions match TRBD2. The CDR3 contains 17 residues. V was pared by 6 bases and J by 0 bases, with 8 bases of the junction left unmatched. Germline V lookup: CDR1 ENHRY, CDR2 SYGVKD.

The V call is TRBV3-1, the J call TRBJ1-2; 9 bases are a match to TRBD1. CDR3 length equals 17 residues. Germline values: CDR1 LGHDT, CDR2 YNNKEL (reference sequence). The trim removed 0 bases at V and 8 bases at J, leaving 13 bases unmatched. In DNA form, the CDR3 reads TGTGCCAGCAGCCAAGATCTTTTCGGACAGGGGACGGGAGGCTACACCTTC. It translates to CASSQDLFGQGTGGYTF.